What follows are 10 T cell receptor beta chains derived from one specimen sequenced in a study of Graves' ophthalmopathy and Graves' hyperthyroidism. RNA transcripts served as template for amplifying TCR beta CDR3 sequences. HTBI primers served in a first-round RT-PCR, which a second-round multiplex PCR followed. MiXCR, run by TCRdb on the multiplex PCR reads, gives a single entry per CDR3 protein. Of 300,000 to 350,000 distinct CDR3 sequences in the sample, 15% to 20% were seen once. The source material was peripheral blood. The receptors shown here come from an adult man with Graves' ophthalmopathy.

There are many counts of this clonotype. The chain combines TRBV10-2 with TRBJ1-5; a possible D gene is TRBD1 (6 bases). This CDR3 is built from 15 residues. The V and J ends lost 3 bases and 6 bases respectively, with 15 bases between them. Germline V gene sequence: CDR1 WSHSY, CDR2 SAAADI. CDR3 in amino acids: CASSDQGRGGQPQHF. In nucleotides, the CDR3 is TGCGCCAGCAGTGACCAGGGGCGCGGTGGTCAGCCCCAGCATTTT.

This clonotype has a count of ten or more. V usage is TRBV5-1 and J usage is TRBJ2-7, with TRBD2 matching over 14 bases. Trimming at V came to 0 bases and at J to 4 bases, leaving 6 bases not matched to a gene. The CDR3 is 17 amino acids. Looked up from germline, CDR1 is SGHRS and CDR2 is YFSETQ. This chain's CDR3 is CASSLGGLAGGGYEQYF. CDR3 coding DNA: TGCGCCAGCAGCTTGGGCGGACTAGCGGGAGGTGGATACGAGCAGTACTTC.

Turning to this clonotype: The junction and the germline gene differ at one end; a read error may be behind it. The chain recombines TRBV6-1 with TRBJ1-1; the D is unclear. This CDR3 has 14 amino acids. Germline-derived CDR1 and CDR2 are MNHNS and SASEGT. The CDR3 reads CASIEPAMNTEAFF. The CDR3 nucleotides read TGTGCCAGCATTGAACCAGCAATGAACACTGAAGCTTTCTTT.

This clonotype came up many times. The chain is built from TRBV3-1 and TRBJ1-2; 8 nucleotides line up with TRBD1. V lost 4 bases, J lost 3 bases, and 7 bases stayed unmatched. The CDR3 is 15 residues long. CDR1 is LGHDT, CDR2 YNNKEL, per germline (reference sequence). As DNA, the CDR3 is TGTGCCAGCAGCCGCCGGACAGGGAACGACTATGGCTACACCTTC. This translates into CASSRRTGNDYGYTF.

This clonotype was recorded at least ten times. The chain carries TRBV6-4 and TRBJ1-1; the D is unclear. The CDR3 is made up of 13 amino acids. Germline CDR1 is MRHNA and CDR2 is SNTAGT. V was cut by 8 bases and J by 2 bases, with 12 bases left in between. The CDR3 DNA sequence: TGTGCCAGCTCGCAGGATCTTAACACTGAAGCTTTCTTT. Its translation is CASSQDLNTEAFF.

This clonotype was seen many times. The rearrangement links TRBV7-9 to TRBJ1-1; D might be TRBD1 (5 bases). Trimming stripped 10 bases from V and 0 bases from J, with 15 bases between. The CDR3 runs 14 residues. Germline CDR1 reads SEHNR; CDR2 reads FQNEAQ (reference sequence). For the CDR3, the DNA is TGTGCCATTACCAGTGACAGTATGAACACTGAAGCTTTCTTT. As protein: CAITSDSMNTEAFF.

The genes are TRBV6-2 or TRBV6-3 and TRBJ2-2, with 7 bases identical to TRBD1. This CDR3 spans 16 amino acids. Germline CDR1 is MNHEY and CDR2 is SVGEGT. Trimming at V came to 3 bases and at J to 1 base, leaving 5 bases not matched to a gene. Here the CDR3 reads CASSYSRTGNTGELFF. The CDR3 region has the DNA TGTGCCAGCAGTTATTCTCGGACAGGGAACACCGGGGAGCTGTTTTTT.

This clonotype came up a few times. In nucleotides, the CDR3 is TGTGCCAGCAGCCAAGATCCGTGGAGTGGCTACACCTTC. It translates to CASSQDPWSGYTF. The J gene is TRBJ1-2, the V gene TRBV3-1; D gene ambiguous. The V gene lost 0 bases and the J gene lost 7 bases, with 9 bases spanning the gap. CDR3 length: 13 amino acids. CDR1 and CDR2 from the germline V gene are LGHDT and YNNKEL (reference sequence). Supplemented by reference TRBV3-1 and TRBJ1-2, the full variable domain reads DTAVSQTPKYLVTQMGNDKSIKCEQNLGHDTMYWYKQDSKKFLKIMFSYNNKELIINETVPNRFSPKSPDKAHLNLHINSLELGDSAVYFCASSQDPWSGYTFGSGTRLTVV.

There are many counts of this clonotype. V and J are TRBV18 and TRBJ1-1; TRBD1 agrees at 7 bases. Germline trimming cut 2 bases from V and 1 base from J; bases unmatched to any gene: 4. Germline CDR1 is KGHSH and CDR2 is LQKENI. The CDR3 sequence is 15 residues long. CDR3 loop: CASSPSGQSNTEAFF. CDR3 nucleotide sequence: TGTGCCAGCTCACCATCGGGACAGTCGAACACTGAAGCTTTCTTT.

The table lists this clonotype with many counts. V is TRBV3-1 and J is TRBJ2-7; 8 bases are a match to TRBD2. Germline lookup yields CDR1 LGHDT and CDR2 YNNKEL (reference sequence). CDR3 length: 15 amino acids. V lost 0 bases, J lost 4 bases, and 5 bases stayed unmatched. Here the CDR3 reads CASSQDRSGSYEQYF. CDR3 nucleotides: TGTGCCAGCAGCCAAGATCGGAGCGGGAGTTACGAGCAGTACTTC.